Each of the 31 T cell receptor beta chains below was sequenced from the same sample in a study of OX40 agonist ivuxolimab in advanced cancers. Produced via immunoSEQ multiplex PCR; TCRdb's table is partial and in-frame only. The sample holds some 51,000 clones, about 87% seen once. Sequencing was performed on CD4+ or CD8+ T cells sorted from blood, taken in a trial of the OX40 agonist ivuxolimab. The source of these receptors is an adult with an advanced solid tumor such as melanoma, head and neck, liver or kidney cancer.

The CDR3 DNA reads as TGTGCCAGCAGCGGGGACAGAAACACCTACGAGCAGTACTTC. It encodes CASSGDRNTYEQYF. The chain combines TRBV9 with TRBJ2-7, with TRBD1 identical over 7 bases. The CDR3 loop spans 14 amino acids. V trimming: 3 bases; J trimming: 2 bases; junction bases outside the gene matches: 5. Germline lookup yields CDR1 SGDLS and CDR2 YYNGEE.

The CDR3 DNA is TGTGCCAGCAGTGCAGGGGTCCCCCAGGAGCAGTACTTC. Protein sequence: CASSAGVPQEQYF. V is TRBV28 and J is TRBJ2-7; D perhaps matches TRBD1 (6 bases). Trimming left V 5 bases short and J 7 bases short, with 15 bases between. Germline CDR1 reads MDHEN; CDR2 reads SYDVKM. This CDR3 is built from 13 residues.

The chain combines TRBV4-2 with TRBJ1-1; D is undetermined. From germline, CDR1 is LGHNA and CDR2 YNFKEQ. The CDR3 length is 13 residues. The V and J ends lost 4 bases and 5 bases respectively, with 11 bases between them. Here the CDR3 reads CASSLQQWTEAFF. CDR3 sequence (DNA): TGTGCCAGCAGCCTTCAGCAATGGACTGAAGCTTTCTTT.

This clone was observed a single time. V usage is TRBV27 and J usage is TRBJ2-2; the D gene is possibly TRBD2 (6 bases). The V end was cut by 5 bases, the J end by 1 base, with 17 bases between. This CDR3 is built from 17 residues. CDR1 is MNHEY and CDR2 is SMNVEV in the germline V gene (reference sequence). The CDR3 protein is CASSPLRTEGNTGELFF. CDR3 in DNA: TGTGCCAGCAGTCCACTCCGGACGGAGGGGAACACCGGGGAGCTGTTTTTT.

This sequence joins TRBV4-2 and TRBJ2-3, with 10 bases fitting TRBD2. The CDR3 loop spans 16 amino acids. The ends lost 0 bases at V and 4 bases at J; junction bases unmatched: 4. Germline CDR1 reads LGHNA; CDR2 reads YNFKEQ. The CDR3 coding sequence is TGTGCCAGCAGCCAAGAGAGCGGGGGGGCGGCAGATACGCAGTATTTT. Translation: CASSQESGGAADTQYF.

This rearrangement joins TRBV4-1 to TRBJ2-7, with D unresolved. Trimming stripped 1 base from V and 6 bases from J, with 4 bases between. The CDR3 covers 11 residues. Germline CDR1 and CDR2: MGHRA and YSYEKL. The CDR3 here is CASSQGSEQYF. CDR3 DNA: TGCGCCAGCAGCCAAGGAAGCGAGCAGTACTTC.

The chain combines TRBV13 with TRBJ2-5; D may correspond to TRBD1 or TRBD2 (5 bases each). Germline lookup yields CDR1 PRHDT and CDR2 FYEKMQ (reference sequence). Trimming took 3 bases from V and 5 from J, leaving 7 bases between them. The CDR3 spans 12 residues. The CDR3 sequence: CASSFREETQYF. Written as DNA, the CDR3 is TGTGCCAGCAGCTTCAGGGAGGAGACCCAGTACTTC. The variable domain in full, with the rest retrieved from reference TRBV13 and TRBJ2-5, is AAGVIQSPRHLIKEKRETATLKCYPIPRHDTVYWYQQGPGQDPQFLISFYEKMQSDKGSIPDRFSAQQFSDYHSELNMSSLELGDSALYFCASSFREETQYFGPGTRLLVL.

CDR3 in DNA: TGTGCCAGCAGCTTAACAGGGACGGGGACCACCGGGGAGCTGTTTTTT. Translated: CASSLTGTGTTGELFF. V and J are TRBV7-9 and TRBJ2-2, with D perhaps matching TRBD1 (6 bases). The germline V and J ends were trimmed by 2 bases and 4 bases, with 14 bases remaining between them. The CDR3 consists of 16 residues. CDR1 and CDR2 from the germline V gene are SEHNR and FQNEAQ (reference sequence).

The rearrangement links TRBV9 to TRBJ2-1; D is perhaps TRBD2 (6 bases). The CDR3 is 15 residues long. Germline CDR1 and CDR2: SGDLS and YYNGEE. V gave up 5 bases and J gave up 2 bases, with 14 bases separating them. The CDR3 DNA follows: TGTGCCAGCAGTTCCTCGGGGGTTACCTACAATGAGCAGTTCTTC. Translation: CASSSSGVTYNEQFF.

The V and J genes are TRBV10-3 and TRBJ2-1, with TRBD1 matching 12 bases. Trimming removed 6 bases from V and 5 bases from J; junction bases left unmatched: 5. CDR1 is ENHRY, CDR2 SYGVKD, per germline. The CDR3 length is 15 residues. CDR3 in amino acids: CAIRGDRGLNNEQFF. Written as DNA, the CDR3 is TGTGCCATCAGGGGGGACAGGGGGCTGAACAATGAGCAGTTCTTC.

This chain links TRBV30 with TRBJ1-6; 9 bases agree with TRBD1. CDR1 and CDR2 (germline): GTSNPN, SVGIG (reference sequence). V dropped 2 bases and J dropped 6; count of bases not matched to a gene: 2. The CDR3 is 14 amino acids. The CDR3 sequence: CAWSPGQGNSPLHF. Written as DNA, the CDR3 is TGTGCCTGGAGTCCGGGACAGGGTAATTCACCCCTCCACTTT.

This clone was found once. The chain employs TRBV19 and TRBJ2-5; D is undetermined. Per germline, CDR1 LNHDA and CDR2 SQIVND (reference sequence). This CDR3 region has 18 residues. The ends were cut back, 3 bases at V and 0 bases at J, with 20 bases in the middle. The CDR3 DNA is TGTGCCAGTAGTATCGCCCCAATCCGATCCAAAGACCAAGAGACCCAGTACTTC. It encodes CASSIAPIRSKDQETQYF.

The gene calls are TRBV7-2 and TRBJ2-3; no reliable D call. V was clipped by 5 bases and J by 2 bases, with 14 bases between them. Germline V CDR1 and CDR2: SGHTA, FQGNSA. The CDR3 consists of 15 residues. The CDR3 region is CASSIGFGYTDTQYF. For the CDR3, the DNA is TGTGCCAGCAGCATAGGGTTCGGATACACAGATACGCAGTATTTT.

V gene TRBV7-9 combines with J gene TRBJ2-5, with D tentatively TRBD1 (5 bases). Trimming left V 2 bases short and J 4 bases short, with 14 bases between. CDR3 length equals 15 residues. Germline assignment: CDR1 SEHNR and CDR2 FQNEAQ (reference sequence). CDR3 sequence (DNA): TGTGCCAGCAGCTTACGGCAGGGATTTGGAGAGACCCAGTACTTC. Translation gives CASSLRQGFGETQYF.

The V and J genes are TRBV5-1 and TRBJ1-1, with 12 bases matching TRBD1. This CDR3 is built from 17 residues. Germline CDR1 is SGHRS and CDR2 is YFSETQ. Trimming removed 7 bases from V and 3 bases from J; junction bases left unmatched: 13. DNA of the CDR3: TGCGCCAGCCAGCTTGGGTGGGACAGGGGGCTTCACACTGAAGCTTTCTTT. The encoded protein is CASQLGWDRGLHTEAFF.

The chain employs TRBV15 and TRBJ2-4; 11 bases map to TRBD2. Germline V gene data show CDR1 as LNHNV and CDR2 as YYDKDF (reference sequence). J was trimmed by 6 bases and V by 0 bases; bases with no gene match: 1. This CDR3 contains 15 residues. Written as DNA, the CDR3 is TGTGCCACCAGCAGAGACCTAGCGGGGGGAAACATTCAGTACTTC. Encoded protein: CATSRDLAGGNIQYF.

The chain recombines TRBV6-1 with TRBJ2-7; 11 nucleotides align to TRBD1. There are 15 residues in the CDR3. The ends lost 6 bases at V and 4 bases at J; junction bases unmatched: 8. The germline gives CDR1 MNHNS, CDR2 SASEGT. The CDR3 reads CASRKGQGDYYEQYF. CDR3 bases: TGTGCCAGCAGGAAGGGACAGGGGGATTATTACGAGCAGTACTTC.

The CDR3 bases are TGTGCCAGCAGCGTAGGTCGAAGCGGGGGGGCCTACGAGCAGTACTTC. It encodes CASSVGRSGGAYEQYF. The chain has TRBV9 and TRBJ2-7, with TRBD2 matching 10 bases. The CDR3 is made up of 16 amino acids. Germline assignment: CDR1 SGDLS and CDR2 YYNGEE. V shed 0 bases, J shed 2 bases, and the junction held 5 bases outside the gene matches.

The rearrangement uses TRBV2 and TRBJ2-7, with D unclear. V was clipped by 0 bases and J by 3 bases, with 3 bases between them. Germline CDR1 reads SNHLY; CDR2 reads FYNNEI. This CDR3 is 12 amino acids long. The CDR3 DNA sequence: TGTGCCAGCAGTGAAGCGGGCTACGAGCAGTACTTC. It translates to CASSEAGYEQYF.

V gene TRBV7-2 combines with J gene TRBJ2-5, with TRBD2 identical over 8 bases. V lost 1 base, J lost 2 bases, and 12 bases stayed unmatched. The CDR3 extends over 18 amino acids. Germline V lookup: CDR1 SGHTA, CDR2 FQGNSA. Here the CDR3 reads CASSLDPPGGALQETQYF. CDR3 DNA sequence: TGTGCCAGCAGCTTAGACCCCCCGGGGGGGGCTTTACAAGAGACCCAGTACTTC.

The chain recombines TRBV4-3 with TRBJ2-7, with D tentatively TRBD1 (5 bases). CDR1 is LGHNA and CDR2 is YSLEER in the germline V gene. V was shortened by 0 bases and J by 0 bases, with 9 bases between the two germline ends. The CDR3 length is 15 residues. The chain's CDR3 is CASSQERQPSYEQYF. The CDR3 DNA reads TGCGCCAGCAGCCAAGAGCGACAGCCCTCCTACGAGCAGTACTTC.

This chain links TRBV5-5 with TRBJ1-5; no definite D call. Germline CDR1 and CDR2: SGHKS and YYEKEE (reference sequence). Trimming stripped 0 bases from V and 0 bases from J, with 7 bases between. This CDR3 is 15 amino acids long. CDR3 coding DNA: TGTGCCAGCAGCTTGGGCCAGTATAGCAATCAGCCCCAGCATTTT. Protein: CASSLGQYSNQPQHF.

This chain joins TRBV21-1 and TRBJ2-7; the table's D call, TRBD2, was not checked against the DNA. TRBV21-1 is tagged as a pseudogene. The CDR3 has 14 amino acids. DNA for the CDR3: TGTGCCAGCAGCAAAGAGGCGGTTGACTACGAGCAGTACTTC. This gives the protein CASSKEAVDYEQYF.

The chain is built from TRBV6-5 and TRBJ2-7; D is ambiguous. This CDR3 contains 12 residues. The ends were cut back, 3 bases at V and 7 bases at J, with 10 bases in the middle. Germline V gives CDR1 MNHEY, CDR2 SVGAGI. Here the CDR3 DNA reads TGTGCCAGCAGTTATGGGGTGGGGGAGCAGTACTTC. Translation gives CASSYGVGEQYF.

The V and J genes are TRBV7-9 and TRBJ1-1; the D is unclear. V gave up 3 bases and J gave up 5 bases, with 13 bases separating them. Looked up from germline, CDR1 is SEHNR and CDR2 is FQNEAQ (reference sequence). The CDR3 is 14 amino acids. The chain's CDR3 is CASSLAGPMTEAFF. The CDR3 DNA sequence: TGTGCCAGCAGCTTGGCAGGCCCTATGACTGAAGCTTTCTTT.

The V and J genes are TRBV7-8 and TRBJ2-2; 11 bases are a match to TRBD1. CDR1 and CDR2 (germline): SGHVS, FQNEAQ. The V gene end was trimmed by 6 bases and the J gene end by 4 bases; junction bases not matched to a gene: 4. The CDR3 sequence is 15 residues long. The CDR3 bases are TGTGCCAGCAGGCCCGGGACAGGGGGCACCGGGGAGCTGTTTTTT. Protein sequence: CASRPGTGGTGELFF.

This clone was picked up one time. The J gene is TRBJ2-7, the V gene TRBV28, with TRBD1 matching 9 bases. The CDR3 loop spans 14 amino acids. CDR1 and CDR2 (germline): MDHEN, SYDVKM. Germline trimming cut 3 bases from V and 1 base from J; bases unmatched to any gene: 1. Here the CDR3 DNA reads TGTGCCAGCAGTTTCGACAGGGGGTCCTACGAGCAGTACTTC. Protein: CASSFDRGSYEQYF.

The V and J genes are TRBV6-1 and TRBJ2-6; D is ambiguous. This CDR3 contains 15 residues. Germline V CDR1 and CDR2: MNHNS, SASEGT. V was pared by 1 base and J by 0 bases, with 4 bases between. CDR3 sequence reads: CASSEGGSGANVLTF. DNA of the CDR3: TGTGCCAGCAGTGAAGGGGGCTCTGGGGCCAACGTCCTGACTTTC.

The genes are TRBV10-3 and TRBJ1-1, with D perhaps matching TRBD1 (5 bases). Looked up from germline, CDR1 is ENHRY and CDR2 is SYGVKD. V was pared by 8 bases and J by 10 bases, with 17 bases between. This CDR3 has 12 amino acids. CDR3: CAISEVNGGAFF. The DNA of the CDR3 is TGTGCCATCTCGGAGGTAAACGGGGGAGCTTTCTTT.

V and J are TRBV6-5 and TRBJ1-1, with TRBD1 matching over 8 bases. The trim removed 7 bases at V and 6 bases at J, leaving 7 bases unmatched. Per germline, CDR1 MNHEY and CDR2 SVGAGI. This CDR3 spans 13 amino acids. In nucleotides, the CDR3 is TGTGCCAGCAATCCGGGACAGGCGCCTGAAGCTTTCTTT. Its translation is CASNPGQAPEAFF.

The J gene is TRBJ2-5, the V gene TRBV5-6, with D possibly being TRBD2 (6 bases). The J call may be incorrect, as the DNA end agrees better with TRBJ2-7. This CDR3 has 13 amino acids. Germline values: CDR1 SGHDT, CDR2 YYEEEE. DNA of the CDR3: TGTGCCAGCACCCCCCCCGGGGGATACGAGCAGTACTTC. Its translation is CASTPPGGYEQYF.